These T cell receptor beta chains were read from a single sample in a study of blood T cell repertoires in COVID-19. Produced via immunoSEQ multiplex PCR; TCRdb's table is partial and in-frame only. The repertoire has approximately 94,000 clones, about 85% of them found once; the top ten carry over 10%. The source material was peripheral blood. These receptors all stem from a human donor in a cohort sampled during active COVID-19. The conserved cysteine and the conserved F or W are not part of the CDR3 here. The D gene is left open where the match is weak.

v_gene: TRBV25-1; d_gene: TRBD2; CDR3aa: ASSRTSGFSDTDTQY
v_gene: TRBV19; d_gene: TRBD1; CDR3aa: ASSARDRGTYTEAF
v_gene: TRBV19; d_gene: -; CDR3aa: ASNPGLISGNTIY
v_gene: TRBV5-1; d_gene: TRBD2; CDR3aa: ASRLGGSSYEQY
v_gene: TRBV3-1/TRBV3-2; d_gene: -; CDR3aa: ASSQVLGAGDSPLH
v_gene: TRBV18; d_gene: TRBD1; CDR3aa: ASSQNRGRDYGYT
v_gene: TRBV23-1; d_gene: -; CDR3aa: ASSQKPRGNGYT
v_gene: TRBV7-9; d_gene: -; CDR3aa: ASSFETYTEAF
v_gene: TRBV19; d_gene: -; CDR3aa: ASSIGGQLNQPQH
v_gene: TRBV29-1; d_gene: TRBD1; CDR3aa: SVSTGGTEAF
v_gene: TRBV3-1/TRBV3-2; d_gene: TRBD2; CDR3aa: ASSPPVGLADQETQY
v_gene: TRBV6-2/TRBV6-3; d_gene: -; CDR3aa: ASTPTGLNQPQH
v_gene: TRBV6-5; d_gene: TRBD1; CDR3aa: ASSPPKTGTHEQY
v_gene: TRBV4-1; d_gene: TRBD2; CDR3aa: ASSQEGGGRLETQY
v_gene: TRBV10-1; d_gene: -; CDR3aa: ASSPDRAGANVLT
v_gene: TRBV19; d_gene: TRBD1; CDR3aa: ASREGQGLNQPQH
v_gene: TRBV4-1; d_gene: -; CDR3aa: ASSQTDTLRANVLT
v_gene: TRBV11-2; d_gene: TRBD1; CDR3aa: ASSSPRGRGTGELF
v_gene: TRBV27; d_gene: -; CDR3aa: ASSFRRGNTEAF
v_gene: TRBV10-3; d_gene: -; CDR3aa: AISEDGAGRYGYT
v_gene: TRBV2; d_gene: TRBD2; CDR3aa: ASSGLAGGNNEQF
v_gene: TRBV11-2; d_gene: -; CDR3aa: ASSPLGGSQETQY
v_gene: TRBV5-6; d_gene: TRBD1; CDR3aa: ASSWGQGKETQY
v_gene: TRBV10-2; d_gene: -; CDR3aa: ARSGGEGQPQH
v_gene: TRBV7-2; d_gene: -; CDR3aa: ASSLARASYNEQF
v_gene: TRBV3-1/TRBV3-2; d_gene: TRBD2; CDR3aa: ASSQGHSGTSGRARDTQY
v_gene: TRBV7-9; d_gene: -; CDR3aa: ASSTRQLYEQY
v_gene: TRBV9; d_gene: TRBD2; CDR3aa: ASSGGTSGSYEQY
v_gene: TRBV7-2; d_gene: TRBD2; CDR3aa: ASSQDRASGVAKNIQY
v_gene: TRBV29-1; d_gene: -; CDR3aa: SVVRGGSYNEQF
v_gene: TRBV10-3; d_gene: TRBD1; CDR3aa: AIRKGQGNEQY
v_gene: TRBV6-2/TRBV6-3; d_gene: -; CDR3aa: ASNYRLSTGEQY
v_gene: TRBV14; d_gene: -; CDR3aa: ASSQDFYGHSNQPQH
v_gene: TRBV5-4; d_gene: -; CDR3aa: ASSGNRDFQF
v_gene: TRBV7-9; d_gene: -; CDR3aa: ASSLQRAASTDTQY
v_gene: TRBV19; d_gene: TRBD1; CDR3aa: ASSISGTGGSYEQY
v_gene: TRBV6-2/TRBV6-3; d_gene: TRBD2; CDR3aa: ASSYGAWTSARETQY
v_gene: TRBV7-9; d_gene: TRBD2; CDR3aa: ASSYSGIGGEQF
v_gene: TRBV2; d_gene: TRBD2; CDR3aa: ASNPLAATLSYEQY
v_gene: TRBV9; d_gene: TRBD2; CDR3aa: ASSGSGGKETQY
v_gene: TRBV7-2; d_gene: -; CDR3aa: ASSLGGHGANVLT
v_gene: TRBV13; d_gene: -; CDR3aa: ASSERTPSTDTQY
v_gene: TRBV7-2; d_gene: TRBD2; CDR3aa: ASSKSSGSSYEQY
v_gene: TRBV15; d_gene: TRBD2; CDR3aa: ATSSGGVSYEQY
v_gene: TRBV6-2/TRBV6-3; d_gene: TRBD1; CDR3aa: ASSRDSLNTEAF
v_gene: TRBV7-8; d_gene: -; CDR3aa: ASSSAPRQNKGNYGYT
v_gene: TRBV7-9; d_gene: -; CDR3aa: ASSLVAEPGDTQY
v_gene: TRBV4-3; d_gene: -; CDR3aa: ASSQGSGPGELF
v_gene: TRBV7-9; d_gene: TRBD1; CDR3aa: ASRDKTGLNTEAF
v_gene: TRBV6-2/TRBV6-3; d_gene: TRBD1; CDR3aa: ASSAPGQGDEKLF
v_gene: TRBV2; d_gene: TRBD2; CDR3aa: ASRSPMVAGSTGELF
v_gene: TRBV19; d_gene: TRBD1; CDR3aa: ATSGTGTYGSDGYT
v_gene: TRBV3-1/TRBV3-2; d_gene: -; CDR3aa: ASSHTSNGLNQPQH
v_gene: TRBV4-1; d_gene: TRBD1; CDR3aa: ASSQVLRDTGDANTGELF
v_gene: TRBV4-3; d_gene: TRBD1; CDR3aa: ASSQGQGLMNTEAF
v_gene: TRBV6-2/TRBV6-3; d_gene: TRBD2; CDR3aa: ASSYGTSNTGELF
v_gene: TRBV7-8; d_gene: TRBD2; CDR3aa: ASSPSGGAYEQY
v_gene: TRBV7-9; d_gene: -; CDR3aa: ASSLRTLNEKLF
v_gene: TRBV2; d_gene: TRBD2; CDR3aa: ASSRLAGDTDTQY
v_gene: TRBV6-2/TRBV6-3; d_gene: -; CDR3aa: ASSYRTRNSPLH